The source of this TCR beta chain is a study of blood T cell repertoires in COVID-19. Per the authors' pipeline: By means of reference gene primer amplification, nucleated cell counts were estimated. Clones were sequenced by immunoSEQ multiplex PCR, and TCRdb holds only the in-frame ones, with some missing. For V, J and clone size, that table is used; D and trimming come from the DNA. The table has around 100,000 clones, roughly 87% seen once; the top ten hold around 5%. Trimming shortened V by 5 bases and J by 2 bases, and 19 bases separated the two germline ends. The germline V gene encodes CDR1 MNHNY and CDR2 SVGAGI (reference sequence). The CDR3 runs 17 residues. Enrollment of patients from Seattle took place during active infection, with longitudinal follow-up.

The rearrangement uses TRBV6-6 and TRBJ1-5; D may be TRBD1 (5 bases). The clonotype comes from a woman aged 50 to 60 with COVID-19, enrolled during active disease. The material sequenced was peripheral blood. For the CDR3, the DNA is TGTGCCAGCAGTCTTGGGGGGGGAACGAGAGGCAATCAGCCCCAGCATTTT. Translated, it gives CASSLGGGTRGNQPQHF.